The T cell receptor (beta chain) described here comes from a study of shared clonotypes between healthy human individuals. Study conclusions and caveats: Sampling included only blood; tissue repertoires likely differ.

Details on this clone: What it recognizes is unknown.

Assay: immunoSEQ multiplex PCR; the TCRdb copy retains only in-frame clones and omits some. The sample has around 2.5 million clones, 93% seen once. Germline V lookup: CDR1 MDHEN, CDR2 SYDVKM. V gave up 7 bases and J gave up 2 bases; unmatched junction bases: 4. The CDR3 is 14 residues long. Sequencing was carried out using naive CD4+ T cells from PBMCs. The subset denotes: CD45RA+ positively selected. The chain has TRBV28 and TRBJ2-7; TRBD2 agrees at 11 bases. The TCR originated in a man younger than 30 in good health. Some clones in this sample may be carry-over from other donors' samples. CDR3 nucleotides: TGTGCCAGCATATTAGCGGGGGGGACCTACGAGCAGTACTTC. Translating it yields CASILAGGTYEQYF.